Below, one T cell receptor beta chain is given with its context. This clonotype was detected many times. Its cognate antigen has yet to be identified. Base qualities are not recorded, but no much larger clone differs from it by a single base. This specimen's time point label, interpreted: day 60 (about 2 months) after transplantation. The treatment or condition tag for this specimen amounts to: allogeneic hematopoietic cell transplantation with graft depleted of TCRalphabeta T cells and CD19 B cells. The transplant recipients were children given TCRalphabeta/CD19-depleted allogeneic hematopoietic cell grafts. The data originate from a study of T-cell reconstitution after alpha-beta-depleted transplantation in children (dated by TCRdb to about 2016). Background on the whole study: The study quantitatively tracked T-cell immune reconstitution after TCRalphabeta/CD19-depleted allogeneic hematopoietic cell transplantation in children using TCR repertoire profiling. On the study overall, not on this receptor specifically: In some patients, the high TCRbeta diversity seen at day 60 was put down to recipient T cells and intrathymic progenitors that had survived conditioning. Over the following months the frequencies of hyperexpanded clones went down, and after one year T-cell counts and TCRbeta diversity were mostly credited to newly produced T cells. The apparently early recovery of alphabetaT-cell counts about two months after transplant reportedly depended on only several hundred rapidly expanded clones that came from non-depleted graft cells.

Looking up the germline V gene yields CDR1 SNHLY and CDR2 FYNNEI. The CDR3 spans 15 residues, from the cysteine through the phenylalanine. The CDR3 DNA has 45 bases and is translated from base 1. After removal of 5 bases from V and 14 bases from J, the junction retains 13 bases not matched to a gene. Libraries were made using PCR. The sequencing machine was an Illumina HiSeq 2500. To normalize quantification of the TCRbeta repertoire, the TCR libraries were built with molecular barcoding that relied on unique molecular identifiers. Clones were called with MiXCR by TCRdb after fastp trimmed the public reads at Q25, and only in-frame beta chains were retained. Identical CDR3 protein sequences are pooled into one entry, listed with their most common genes and DNA. The sample yields about 16,000 distinct CDR3 sequences; about 8% were counted once. The leading ten clones occupy about 40% of the sample.

This clonotype originated in a boy in the first two years of life who had a stem cell transplant for Wiskott-Aldrich syndrome, so the T cells may come from the graft donor. The chain was built from TRBV2 and TRBJ2-1; 12 central bases correspond to TRBD2. This specimen consisted of PBMCs, mostly from graft donor cells, obtained 60 days after TCRalphabeta/CD19-depleted stem cell transplant. The nucleotide sequence is given as TGTGCCAGCAGTTCCGAGGGCCTAGCGGGAGGGCCGGAGTTCTTC. Protein translation: CASSSEGLAGGPEFF.